This TCR beta chain was captured in a study of regulatory T cells in long-lasting Graves disease. Points on this clonotype: Its cognate antigen is unknown.

Study results and limitations: Persistent Graves' cases showed lower TCR diversity than newly diagnosed cases.

Library construction for TCR beta used iRepertoire HTBI primers and Arm-PCR of CDR3 regions. TCRdb itself ran the multiplex PCR reads through MiXCR, one entry per CDR3 protein. The table lists about 470,000 distinct CDR3 sequences, about 20% of them singletons. The ends lost 5 bases at V and 3 bases at J; junction bases unmatched: 7. The CDR3 runs to 14 residues. Per the germline V gene, CDR1 is DFQATT and CDR2 is SNEGSKA (reference sequence). Time point noted: persistent/refractory GD, antithyroid drugs over 5 years with positive TRAb. RNA extracted from PBMCs served as the sequencing template. The chain carries TRBV20-1 and TRBJ2-7; TRBD1 matches at 10 bases. The specimen comprised peripheral blood mononuclear cells (PBMCs), sampled when the disease was refractory, from a patient treated with antithyroid drugs. The source is a female donor with Graves disease. DNA for the CDR3: TGCAGTGCTCGCCGCCGGGACAGGGGCTACGAGCAGTACTTC. Encoded protein: CSARRRDRGYEQYF.